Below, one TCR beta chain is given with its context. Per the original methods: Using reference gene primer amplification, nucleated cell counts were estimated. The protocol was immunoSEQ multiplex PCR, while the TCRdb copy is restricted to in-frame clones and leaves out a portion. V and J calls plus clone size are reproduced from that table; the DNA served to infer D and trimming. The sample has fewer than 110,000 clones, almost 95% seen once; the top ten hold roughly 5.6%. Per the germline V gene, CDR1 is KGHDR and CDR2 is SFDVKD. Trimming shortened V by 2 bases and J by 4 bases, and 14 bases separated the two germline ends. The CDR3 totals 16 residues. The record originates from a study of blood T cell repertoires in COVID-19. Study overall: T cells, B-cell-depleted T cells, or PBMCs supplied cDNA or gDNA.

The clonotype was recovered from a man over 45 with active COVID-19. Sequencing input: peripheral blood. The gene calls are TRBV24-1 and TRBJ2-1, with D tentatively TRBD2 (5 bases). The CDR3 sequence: CATSDSRLAVYNEQFF. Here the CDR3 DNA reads TGTGCCACCAGTGATTCCCGCCTAGCCGTGTACAATGAGCAGTTCTTC.